Shown below are 14 T cell receptor beta chains from a single sample sequenced in a study of ipilimumab plus nivolumab after autologous stem cell transplantation. Profiled with immunoSEQ multiplex PCR; TCRdb holds only in-frame clones, not every one. The table has some 24,000 clones, around 84% seen once. Sample: PBMCs, taken in a trial of ipilimumab plus nivolumab as post-transplant consolidation. These receptors originate from a male donor with diffuse large B-cell lymphoma.

This clone was seen more than once but under ten times. This chain uses TRBV27 with TRBJ1-4; D is unresolved. Germline lookup yields CDR1 MNHEY and CDR2 SMNVEV (reference sequence). The CDR3 extends over 14 amino acids. V was cut by 7 bases and J by 4 bases, with 13 bases left in between. The CDR3 nucleotides are TGTGCCAGCAACGGGTTTGGCTTTAATGAAAAACTGTTTTTT. Protein: CASNGFGFNEKLFF.

The chain employs TRBV5-6 and TRBJ2-3, with D perhaps matching TRBD1 or TRBD2 (5 bases each). This CDR3 comprises 17 residues. Trimming took 5 bases from V and 2 from J, leaving 21 bases between them. Germline V gives CDR1 SGHDT, CDR2 YYEEEE. DNA for the CDR3: TGTGCCAGCAGTTATCGAGGGGAGTCGACAGCCACAGATACGCAGTATTTT. It encodes CASSYRGESTATDTQYF.

This sequence joins TRBV11-2 and TRBJ1-3; D is undetermined. V was trimmed by 4 bases and J by 1 base, leaving 14 bases between them. The CDR3 has 16 residues. CDR1 and CDR2 from the germline V gene are SGHAT and FQNNGV. CDR3 nucleotide sequence: TGTGCCAGCAGCTCAAACCGGCTGGTTTCTGGAAACACCATATATTTT. Translating gives CASSSNRLVSGNTIYF.

This clone was seen only once. The genes are TRBV19 and TRBJ2-3; 11 nucleotides line up with TRBD2. V shed 6 bases and J 1 base; nucleotides not matched to a gene: 0. This CDR3 is built from 14 residues. Germline V gives CDR1 LNHDA, CDR2 SQIVND (reference sequence). The CDR3 loop reads CASRLAGGTDTQYF. In nucleotides, the CDR3 is TGTGCCAGTAGACTAGCGGGGGGCACAGATACGCAGTATTTT.

The genes are TRBV5-1 and TRBJ2-3, with D maybe TRBD1 (5 bases). CDR3 size: 15 residues. V was trimmed by 2 bases and J by 2 bases, leaving 12 bases between them. Germline V gene sequence: CDR1 SGHRS, CDR2 YFSETQ. The DNA of the CDR3 is TGCGCCAGCAGCTTAGGGGTGGGCCTCACAGATACGCAGTATTTT. Translating gives CASSLGVGLTDTQYF. The variable domain in full, with the rest retrieved from reference TRBV5-1 and TRBJ2-3, is KAGVTQTPRYLIKTRGQQVTLSCSPISGHRSVSWYQQTPGQGLQFLFEYFSETQRNKGNFPGRFSGRQFSNSRSEMNVSTLELGDSALYLCASSLGVGLTDTQYFGPGTRLTVL.

V usage is TRBV30 and J usage is TRBJ2-2; weak D call: TRBD1 (6 bases). The CDR3 runs 15 residues. V was cut by 0 bases and J by 2 bases, with 10 bases left in between. CDR1 GTSNPN and CDR2 SVGIG come from the germline V gene (reference sequence). The CDR3 region has the DNA TGTGCCTGGAGTGTACAGGGAGACAACACCGGGGAGCTGTTTTTT. Translation: CAWSVQGDNTGELFF.

The chain links TRBV13 to TRBJ2-3; 7 bases line up with TRBD2. Trimming cost V 3 bases and J 2 bases; bases outside gene matches: 5. This CDR3 is built from 15 residues. Per germline, CDR1 PRHDT and CDR2 FYEKMQ (reference sequence). DNA for the CDR3: TGTGCCAGCAGCTTTGGGGGGGGAATCACAGATACGCAGTATTTT. Translated: CASSFGGGITDTQYF. Full variable domain (remainder filled in from reference TRBV13 and TRBJ2-3): AAGVIQSPRHLIKEKRETATLKCYPIPRHDTVYWYQQGPGQDPQFLISFYEKMQSDKGSIPDRFSAQQFSDYHSELNMSSLELGDSALYFCASSFGGGITDTQYFGPGTRLTVL.

This clone was picked up one time. The chain recombines TRBV10-1 with TRBJ2-1, with 8 bases that match TRBD2. The J segment lost 0 bases and the V segment lost 3 bases, leaving 7 bases of the junction unmatched. This CDR3 comprises 17 residues. Germline CDR1 and CDR2: WNHNN and SYGVQD (reference sequence). The CDR3 loop is CASSDHGGDCSYNEQFF. The CDR3 DNA follows: TGCGCCAGCAGTGACCACGGGGGGGATTGCTCCTACAATGAGCAGTTCTTC.

The chain links TRBV2 to TRBJ2-3; 14 bases map to TRBD2. Germline CDR1 and CDR2: SNHLY and FYNNEI. With V trimmed by 6 bases and J by 1 base, 3 bases remained unmatched. The CDR3 spans 16 residues. The CDR3 spells CASRRGLAGGTDTQYF. The CDR3, as DNA: TGTGCCAGCAGGAGGGGACTAGCGGGGGGCACAGATACGCAGTATTTT. The variable domain in full, with the rest retrieved from reference TRBV2 and TRBJ2-3, is EPEVTQTPSHQVTQMGQEVILRCVPISNHLYFYWYRQILGQKVEFLVSFYNNEISEKSEIFDDQFSVERPDGSNFTLKIRSTKLEDSAMYFCASRRGLAGGTDTQYFGPGTRLTVL.

The genes are TRBV9 and TRBJ2-5; TRBD2 matches 9 bases. This CDR3 has 14 residues. Germline lookup yields CDR1 SGDLS and CDR2 YYNGEE. J lost 5 bases, V lost 3 bases, and 5 bases had no gene match. The CDR3 DNA reads as TGTGCCAGCAGCGGCGGGGGGGCCGCGGAGACCCAGTACTTC. Translating it yields CASSGGGAAETQYF.

The genes are TRBV23-1 and TRBJ2-7; TRBD1 agrees at 7 bases. TRBV23-1 counts as an open reading frame of uncertain function. CDR3 length: 14 amino acids. V was pared by 8 bases and J by 4 bases, with 11 bases of the junction left unmatched. The CDR3 loop reads CASPIQGVGYEQYF. The CDR3 nucleotides read TGCGCCAGCCCCATCCAGGGGGTGGGTTACGAGCAGTACTTC.

The CDR3 coding sequence is TGTGCCAGCAGTGGTTTGACTGGCAGGACGAACACTGAAGCTTTCTTT. As protein: CASSGLTGRTNTEAFF. This chain connects TRBV6-1 to TRBJ1-1; no definite D call. Per germline, CDR1 MNHNS and CDR2 SASEGT. There are 16 residues in the CDR3. Trimming pared 4 bases from V and 1 base from J, leaving 16 bases between.

The gene calls are TRBV11-2 and TRBJ1-1; no firm D call. The germline V gene encodes CDR1 SGHAT and CDR2 FQNNGV. The CDR3 has 15 residues. The ends were cut back, 4 bases at V and 1 base at J, with 13 bases in the middle. The CDR3 sequence: CASSSPAGTNTEAFF. The CDR3, as DNA: TGTGCCAGCAGCTCCCCGGCGGGAACGAACACTGAAGCTTTCTTT. Complete variable domain (other parts from reference TRBV11-2 and TRBJ1-1): EAGVAQSPRYKIIEKRQSVAFWCNPISGHATLYWYQQILGQGPKLLIQFQNNGVVDDSQLPKDRFSAERLKGVDSTLKIQPAKLEDSAVYLCASSSPAGTNTEAFFGQGTRLTVV.

V is TRBV11-2 and J is TRBJ1-4; the D gene is possibly TRBD1 (5 bases). Germline assignment: CDR1 SGHAT and CDR2 FQNNGV. The CDR3 is 16 amino acids. The V end was cut by 0 bases, the J end by 0 bases, with 8 bases between. CDR3 sequence reads: CASSLDLGATNEKLFF. CDR3 in DNA: TGTGCCAGCAGCTTAGATCTGGGGGCAACTAATGAAAAACTGTTTTTT.